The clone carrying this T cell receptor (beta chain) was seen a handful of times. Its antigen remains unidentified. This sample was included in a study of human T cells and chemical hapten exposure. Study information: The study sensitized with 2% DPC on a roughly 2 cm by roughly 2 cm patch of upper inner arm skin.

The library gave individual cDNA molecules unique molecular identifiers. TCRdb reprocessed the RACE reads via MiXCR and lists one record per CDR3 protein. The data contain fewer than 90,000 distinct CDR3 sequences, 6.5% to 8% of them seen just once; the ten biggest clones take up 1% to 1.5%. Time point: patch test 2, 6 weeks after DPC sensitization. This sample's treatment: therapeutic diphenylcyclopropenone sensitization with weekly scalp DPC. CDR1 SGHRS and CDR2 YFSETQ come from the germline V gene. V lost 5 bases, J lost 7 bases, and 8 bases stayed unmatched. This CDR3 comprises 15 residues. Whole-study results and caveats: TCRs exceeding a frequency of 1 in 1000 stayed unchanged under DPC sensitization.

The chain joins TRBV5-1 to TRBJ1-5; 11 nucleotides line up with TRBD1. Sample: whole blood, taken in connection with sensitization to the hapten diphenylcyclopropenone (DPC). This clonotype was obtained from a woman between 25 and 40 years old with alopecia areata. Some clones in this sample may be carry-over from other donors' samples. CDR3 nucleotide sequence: TGCGCCAGCAGACTAGGACAGGGGGCTGGACAGCCCCAGCATTTT. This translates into CASRLGQGAGQPQHF. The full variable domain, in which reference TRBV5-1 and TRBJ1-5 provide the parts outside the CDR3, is KAGVTQTPRYLIKTRGQQVTLSCSPISGHRSVSWYQQTPGQGLQFLFEYFSETQRNKGNFPGRFSGRQFSNSRSEMNVSTLELGDSALYLCASRLGQGAGQPQHFGDGTRLSIL.